What follows are 27 T cell receptor beta chains derived from one specimen sequenced in a study of blood T cells in healthy people across ages. Then a second PCR, running roughly 7 to 11 cycles, was carried out with a sample-barcoded 5' primer and a J-beta primer mix. A single record per CDR3 protein comes from TCRdb applying MiXCR to the 5' RACE reads. This table holds 800,000 to 950,000 distinct CDR3 sequences, 25% to 35% found once. These same data were also listed under a study on T cells of mothers and their children.

Sequenced sample: blood. These receptor sequences come from a woman aged 40-49 years in good health.

At least ten counts were recorded for this clonotype. Here the CDR3 reads CAIKTTSGIVDEQFF. CDR3 sequence (DNA): TGTGCCATCAAGACGACTAGCGGGATTGTGGATGAGCAGTTCTTC. The chain links TRBV10-3 to TRBJ2-1; 11 nucleotides agree with TRBD2. V was pared by 7 bases and J by 8 bases, with 10 bases of the junction left unmatched. This CDR3 contains 15 residues. From germline, CDR1 is ENHRY and CDR2 SYGVKD.

The chain uses TRBV7-2 and TRBJ1-6; TRBD1 might be the D (5 bases). In germline, CDR1 is SGHTA, CDR2 FQGNSA. The CDR3 spans 16 residues. V was shortened by 2 bases and J by 5 bases, with 13 bases between the two germline ends. CDR3 in DNA: TGTGCCAGCAGCTTATTGGGGACCGAGAATAATTCACCCCTCCACTTT. It specifies CASSLLGTENNSPLHF.

The rearrangement links TRBV7-6 to TRBJ2-2; 11 bases fit TRBD2. Germline V gene data show CDR1 as SGHVS and CDR2 as FNYEAQ. The CDR3 has 17 residues. The J segment lost 1 base and the V segment lost 5 bases, leaving 6 bases of the junction unmatched. The CDR3 region has the DNA TGTGCCAGCAGCCGTACTAGCGGGGGTCAGAACACCGGGGAGCTGTTTTTT. Its protein product is CASSRTSGGQNTGELFF.

In the case of this clonotype: A much more abundant neighbour one base away suggests this may be a read error. The CDR3: CANRGAAIRTYF. The CDR3 region has the DNA TGTGCCAACCGGGGAGCGGCAATACGCACGTATTTT. The V call is TRBV27, the J call TRBJ2-3; TRBD2 might be the D (5 bases). CDR3 length equals 12 residues. The V end lost 10 bases, the J end lost 14 bases, and 22 bases lay between the germline ends. Germline CDR1 and CDR2: MNHEY and SMNVEV (reference sequence).

The chain has TRBV20-1 and TRBJ2-3, with 9 bases matching TRBD2. The germline CDR1 and CDR2 sequences are DFQATT and SNEGSKA (reference sequence). CDR3 length equals 16 residues. The V and J ends lost 2 bases and 3 bases, in that order; junction bases with no gene match: 9. Here the CDR3 reads CSARTPRGGDTDTQYF. The CDR3 DNA follows: TGCAGTGCTAGAACCCCCCGCGGGGGGGATACAGATACGCAGTATTTT.

In this sample, this clonotype turned up a few times. CDR3 bases: TGTGCCAGCAGCTCCCCCGTCGTCACCGGGGAGCTGTTTTTT. Translation gives CASSSPVVTGELFF. The V and J genes are TRBV7-9 and TRBJ2-2; no firm D call. V was cut by 4 bases and J by 4 bases, with 10 bases left in between. The CDR3 is 14 residues long. CDR1 and CDR2 from the germline V gene are SEHNR and FQNEAQ (reference sequence).

Regarding this clonotype: The CDR3 ends on some other residue instead of the conserved phenylalanine or tryptophan, so this is likely a read error. The V call is TRBV7-2, the J call TRBJ2-7, with no clear D. Between the trimmed V and J ends, which lost 1 base and 4 bases, there was a span of 8 bases. CDR3 length: 13 amino acids. CDR1 is SGHTA, CDR2 FQGNSA, per germline. CDR3 loop: CASSLGTEYEQYC. The CDR3 DNA reads TGTGCCAGCAGCTTAGGCACAGAATACGAGCAGTACTGC.

The gene calls are TRBV5-1 and TRBJ1-4, with 11 positions matching TRBD1. Germline V gene lookup returns CDR1 SGHRS and CDR2 YFSETQ. After removal of 3 bases from V and 7 bases from J, the junction contained 2 bases not matched to a gene. This CDR3 is 14 amino acids long. CDR3 bases: TGCGCCAGCAGCTGGGGACAGGGGGGTGAAAAACTGTTTTTT. It specifies CASSWGQGGEKLFF.

In regard to this clonotype: A junction end diverges from the germline sequence, so it may reflect a read error. The rearrangement links TRBV28 to TRBJ2-5, with 7 bases that match TRBD1. Germline CDR1 reads MDHEN; CDR2 reads SYDVKM. The CDR3 length is 15 residues. The DNA for the CDR3 is TGTGCCGGCAGCCCCAGACCGGGACAGCCCAGGACCCAGTACTTC. It yields the protein CAGSPRPGQPRTQYF.

Only a few counts were recorded for this clonotype. The chain links TRBV7-2 to TRBJ1-2; D is ambiguous. The CDR3 consists of 12 residues. The germline CDR1 and CDR2 sequences are SGHTA and FQGNSA. Trimming cost V 8 bases and J 7 bases, with 14 bases left between them. The CDR3 sequence: CASDPVSGGYTF. CDR3 in DNA: TGTGCCAGCGACCCGGTATCTGGTGGCTACACCTTC. The entire variable domain, with the rest obtained from reference TRBV7-2 and TRBJ1-2, is as follows: GAGVSQSPSNKVTEKGKDVELRCDPISGHTALYWYRQSLGQGLEFLIYFQGNSAPDKSGLPSDRFSAERTGGSVSTLTIQRTQQEDSAVYLCASDPVSGGYTFGSGTRLTVV.

Worth noting for this clonotype: This may be a read error: a much more frequent sequence differs by one nucleotide. This chain connects TRBV30 to TRBJ2-5; D gene unclear. Germline CDR1 GTSNPN, CDR2 SVGIG (reference sequence). The CDR3 consists of 12 residues. V lost 0 bases to trimming and J lost 7 bases, with 9 bases between them. The CDR3 bases are TGTGCCTGGAGTGTACAGAGAGGGACCCAGTACTTC. It specifies CAWSVQRGTQYF.

This chain joins TRBV20-1 and TRBJ2-1; D is unresolved. V dropped 2 bases and J dropped 2 bases, with 16 bases sitting between them. The germline V gene encodes CDR1 DFQATT and CDR2 SNEGSKA (reference sequence). The CDR3 contains 16 residues. For the CDR3, the DNA is TGCAGTGCTAGACCCAACACTCGGGTTCCCTACAATGAGCAGTTCTTC. Protein: CSARPNTRVPYNEQFF.

The chain is built from TRBV29-1 and TRBJ2-1, with 11 bases identical to TRBD2. CDR1 is SQVTM and CDR2 is ANQGSEA in the germline V gene. The V and J ends lost 5 bases and 6 bases, in that order; junction bases with no gene match: 15. The CDR3 sequence is 17 residues long. The CDR3 sequence: CSVTGWWLAGGGNEQFF. CDR3 DNA sequence: TGCAGCGTTACCGGTTGGTGGCTAGCGGGGGGCGGCAATGAGCAGTTCTTC.

This clonotype was seen repeatedly, ten times or more. This sequence joins TRBV15 and TRBJ2-5; D is perhaps TRBD2 (6 bases). CDR3 length: 16 amino acids. V was trimmed by 0 bases and J by 1 base, leaving 12 bases between them. Germline V gives CDR1 LNHNV, CDR2 YYDKDF (reference sequence). The CDR3 loop is CATSRDGGDLQETQYF. The CDR3 DNA reads TGTGCCACCAGCAGAGATGGCGGGGACCTCCAAGAGACCCAGTACTTC.

With respect to this clonotype: This clone may be a read error of a much larger clone one base away. The V gene is TRBV3-1, the J gene TRBJ2-7, with D unresolved. The CDR3 runs 12 residues. The germline CDR1 and CDR2 sequences are LGHDT and YNNKEL (reference sequence). The CDR3 sequence: CTSSQASYEQYF. CDR3 coding DNA: TGTACCAGCAGCCAAGCCTCCTACGAGCAGTACTTC.

This clonotype was recorded a few times. The J gene is TRBJ1-2, the V gene TRBV28, with 8 bases aligning to TRBD1. The junction had 7 bases not matched to a gene; V was cut back by 6 bases and J by 4 bases. Germline-derived CDR1 and CDR2 are MDHEN and SYDVKM. The CDR3 extends over 14 amino acids. The CDR3 region is CASSGQGFIYGYTF. The CDR3 DNA sequence: TGTGCCAGCAGCGGACAGGGATTCATCTATGGCTACACCTTC.

The rearrangement links TRBV3-1 to TRBJ1-5; perhaps TRBD1 as D (5 bases). Germline CDR1 LGHDT, CDR2 YNNKEL (reference sequence). The germline V and J ends were trimmed by 4 bases and 4 bases, with 8 bases remaining between them. The CDR3 runs to 13 residues. CDR3 DNA sequence: TGTGCCAGCAGCCTACAGGAAAATCAGCCCCAGCATTTT. It specifies CASSLQENQPQHF.

The CDR3 loop reads CSVPPWGFSDQETQYF. CDR3 DNA: TGCAGCGTCCCACCTTGGGGGTTTTCAGACCAAGAGACCCAGTACTTC. The chain has TRBV29-1 and TRBJ2-5; D may match TRBD1 or TRBD2 (5 bases each). The CDR3 is 16 amino acids. The germline CDR1 and CDR2 sequences are SQVTM and ANQGSEA. V lost 6 bases and J 0 bases, leaving 20 bases between the germline ends.

A few counts support this clonotype. The chain is built from TRBV2 and TRBJ1-2, with D tentatively TRBD1 (6 bases). Germline V gene data show CDR1 as SNHLY and CDR2 as FYNNEI. The V end was cut by 4 bases, the J end by 8 bases, with 17 bases between. This CDR3 comprises 14 residues. The CDR3 loop is CASSARTAGGGYTF. CDR3 sequence (DNA): TGTGCCAGCAGTGCTAGGACAGCCGGGGGAGGCTACACCTTC.

Many counts were recorded for this clonotype. The V call is TRBV5-1, the J call TRBJ2-1; no clear D. The germline gives CDR1 SGHRS, CDR2 YFSETQ. The CDR3 consists of 14 residues. Trimming stripped 4 bases from V and 1 base from J, with 9 bases between. CDR3 DNA: TGCGCCAGCAGCACGGGTGGATCCTACAATGAGCAGTTCTTC. As protein: CASSTGGSYNEQFF.

The table lists this clonotype with many counts. The V and J genes are TRBV6-2 or TRBV6-3 and TRBJ2-1; D ambiguous. The CDR3 totals 12 residues. The ends were cut back, 2 bases at V and 4 bases at J, with 3 bases in the middle. Germline CDR1 MNHEY, CDR2 SVGEGT. CDR3 coding DNA: TGTGCCAGCAGTTACACGTACAATGAGCAGTTCTTC. Translating gives CASSYTYNEQFF.

CDR3 region: CASSQTSYWGHNEQFF. The DNA of the CDR3 is TGCGCCAGCAGCCAGACTTCCTACTGGGGTCACAATGAGCAGTTCTTC. The chain links TRBV4-3 to TRBJ2-1; D remains unclear. V was shortened by 3 bases and J by 5 bases, with 17 bases between the two germline ends. Germline V lookup: CDR1 LGHNA, CDR2 YSLEER. The CDR3 sequence is 16 residues long.

Regarding this clonotype: Just one base apart from a much larger clone, this may be a read error. The chain employs TRBV6-1 and TRBJ2-7, with 10 positions matching TRBD2. CDR3 length: 18 amino acids. After removal of 7 bases from V and 0 bases from J, the junction contained 15 bases not matched to a gene. From germline, CDR1 is MNHNS and CDR2 SASEGT. CDR3 region: CASILTSGTTGFSYEQYF. CDR3 sequence (DNA): TGTGCCAGCATCCTAACTAGCGGGACCACCGGATTCTCCTACGAGCAGTACTTC.

This clonotype was seen repeatedly, ten times or more. This chain links TRBV5-1 with TRBJ2-4, with 8 bases matching TRBD2. The CDR3 length is 14 residues. The germline V gene encodes CDR1 SGHRS and CDR2 YFSETQ. Trimming took 4 bases from V and 8 from J; bases not matched to a gene: 8. CDR3 protein: CASSTWTSKDIQYF. The CDR3 DNA sequence: TGCGCCAGCAGCACTTGGACTAGCAAGGACATTCAGTACTTC.

This clonotype was seen only a few times. A read error may be the cause here, since a much bigger clone is one base away. The chain couples TRBV7-9 to TRBJ2-7; D unresolved. The CDR3 spans 14 residues. Germline assignment: CDR1 SEHNR and CDR2 FQNEAQ (reference sequence). The DNA of the CDR3 is TGTGCCAGCAGCCAGCTTAGGGCGTCCTGCGAGCAGTACTTC. It specifies CASSQLRASCEQYF.

This clonotype was recorded many times. The chain uses TRBV2 and TRBJ2-6; D gene unclear. The length of the CDR3 is 17 residues. CDR1 SNHLY and CDR2 FYNNEI come from the germline V gene. With 1 base removed from V and 0 bases from J, the gap between germline ends came to 10 bases. The CDR3 coding sequence is TGTGCCAGCAGTGAAGAAGTGATGACCTCTGGGGCCAACGTCCTGACTTTC. This encodes CASSEEVMTSGANVLTF.

CDR3 DNA: TGTGCCAGCAGCGTAGACGCGACCGATGAGCAGTTCTTC. It yields the protein CASSVDATDEQFF. The chain uses TRBV9 and TRBJ2-1, with no clear D. V was clipped by 0 bases and J by 8 bases, with 9 bases between them. CDR1 and CDR2 from the germline V gene are SGDLS and YYNGEE. This CDR3 region has 13 residues.